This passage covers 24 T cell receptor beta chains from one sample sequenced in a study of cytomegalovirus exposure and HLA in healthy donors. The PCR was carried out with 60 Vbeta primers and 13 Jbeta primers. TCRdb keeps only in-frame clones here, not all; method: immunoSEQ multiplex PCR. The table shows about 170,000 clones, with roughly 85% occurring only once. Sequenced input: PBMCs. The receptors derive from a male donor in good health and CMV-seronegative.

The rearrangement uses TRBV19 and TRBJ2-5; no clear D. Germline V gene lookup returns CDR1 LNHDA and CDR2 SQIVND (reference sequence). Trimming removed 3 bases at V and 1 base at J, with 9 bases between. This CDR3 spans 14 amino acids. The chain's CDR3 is CASSIARLQETQYF. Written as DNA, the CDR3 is TGTGCCAGTAGTATTGCGCGACTCCAAGAGACCCAGTACTTC.

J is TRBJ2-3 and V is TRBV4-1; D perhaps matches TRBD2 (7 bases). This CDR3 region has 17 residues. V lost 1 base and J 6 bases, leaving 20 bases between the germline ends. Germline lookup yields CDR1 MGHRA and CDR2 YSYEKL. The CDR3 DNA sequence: TGCGCCAGCAGCCAAGGGGGCCCACAGGGAGGGTTGGATACGCAGTATTTT. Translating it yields CASSQGGPQGGLDTQYF.

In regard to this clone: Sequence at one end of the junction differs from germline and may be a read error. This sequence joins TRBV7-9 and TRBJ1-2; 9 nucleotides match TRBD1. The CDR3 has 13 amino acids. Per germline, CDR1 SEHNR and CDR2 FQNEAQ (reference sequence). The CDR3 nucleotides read TGTTCCAGCAGCTCAGCGACAGGGGGTGGCTACACCTTC. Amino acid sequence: CSSSSATGGGYTF.

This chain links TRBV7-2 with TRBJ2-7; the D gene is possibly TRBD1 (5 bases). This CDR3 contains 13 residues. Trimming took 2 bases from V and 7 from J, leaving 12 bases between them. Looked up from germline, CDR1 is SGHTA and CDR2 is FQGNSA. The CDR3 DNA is TGTGCCAGCAGCTTAAGGACCGCAGGGGAGCAGTACTTC. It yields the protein CASSLRTAGEQYF.

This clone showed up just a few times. The DNA for the CDR3 is TGTGCCAGCAGTCCCAGGGGCGCCCTCACAGATACGCAGTATTTT. It is translated as CASSPRGALTDTQYF. The rearrangement uses TRBV7-9 and TRBJ2-3, with TRBD1 as a possible D gene (6 bases). The germline V and J ends were trimmed by 6 bases and 2 bases, with 15 bases remaining between them. Germline V lookup: CDR1 SEHNR, CDR2 FQNEAQ (reference sequence). CDR3 length: 15 amino acids.

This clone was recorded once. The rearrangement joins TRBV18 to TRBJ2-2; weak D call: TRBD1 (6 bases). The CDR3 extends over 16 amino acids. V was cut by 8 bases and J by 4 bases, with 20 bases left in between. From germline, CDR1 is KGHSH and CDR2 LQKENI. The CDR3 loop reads CASRREAGVVTGELFF. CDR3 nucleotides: TGTGCCAGCCGGAGAGAGGCAGGGGTGGTCACCGGGGAGCTGTTTTTT.

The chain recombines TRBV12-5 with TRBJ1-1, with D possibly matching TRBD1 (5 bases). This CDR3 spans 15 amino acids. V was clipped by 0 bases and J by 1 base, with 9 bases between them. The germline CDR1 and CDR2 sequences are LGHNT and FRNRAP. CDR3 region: CASGLVRGRNTEAFF. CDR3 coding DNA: TGTGCTAGTGGTTTGGTGCGGGGCCGGAACACTGAAGCTTTCTTT. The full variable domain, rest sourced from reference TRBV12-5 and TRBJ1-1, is DARVTQTPRHKVTEMGQEVTMRCQPILGHNTVFWYRQTMMQGLELLAYFRNRAPLDDSGMPKDRFSAEMPDATLATLKIQPSEPRDSAVYFCASGLVRGRNTEAFFGQGTRLTVV.

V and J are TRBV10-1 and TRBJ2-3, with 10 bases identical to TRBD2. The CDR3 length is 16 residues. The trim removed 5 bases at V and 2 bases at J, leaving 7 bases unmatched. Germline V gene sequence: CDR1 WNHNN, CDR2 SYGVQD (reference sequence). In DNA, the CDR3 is TGCGCCAGCAGTTCGGCTAGCGGGGGATACACAGATACGCAGTATTTT. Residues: CASSSASGGYTDTQYF.

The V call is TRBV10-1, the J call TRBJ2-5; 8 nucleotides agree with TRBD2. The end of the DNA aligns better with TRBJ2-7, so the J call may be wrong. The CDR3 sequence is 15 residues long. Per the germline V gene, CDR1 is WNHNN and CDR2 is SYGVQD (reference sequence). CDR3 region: CASSESGSGAYEQYF. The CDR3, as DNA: TGCGCCAGCAGTGAGTCAGGTAGCGGGGCCTACGAGCAGTACTTC.

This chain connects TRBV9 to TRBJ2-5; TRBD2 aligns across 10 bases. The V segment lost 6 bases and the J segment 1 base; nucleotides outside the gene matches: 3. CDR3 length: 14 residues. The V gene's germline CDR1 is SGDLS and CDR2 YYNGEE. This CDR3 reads CASNRLAGQETQYF. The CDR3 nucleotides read TGTGCCAGCAACAGACTAGCGGGCCAAGAGACCCAGTACTTC.

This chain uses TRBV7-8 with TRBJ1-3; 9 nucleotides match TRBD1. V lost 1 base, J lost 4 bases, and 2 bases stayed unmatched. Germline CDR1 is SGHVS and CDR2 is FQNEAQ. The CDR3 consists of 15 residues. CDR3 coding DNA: TGTGCCAGCAGCTTAGTGGGGACAGGGGGAAACACCATATATTTT. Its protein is CASSLVGTGGNTIYF.

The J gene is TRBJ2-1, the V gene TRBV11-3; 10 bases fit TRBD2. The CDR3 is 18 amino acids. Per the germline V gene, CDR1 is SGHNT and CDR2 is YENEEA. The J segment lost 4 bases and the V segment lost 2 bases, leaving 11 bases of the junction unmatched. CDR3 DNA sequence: TGTGCCAGCAGCTTAAGGACTAGCGGAGGGGGGGCATACAATGAGCAGTTCTTC. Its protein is CASSLRTSGGGAYNEQFF.

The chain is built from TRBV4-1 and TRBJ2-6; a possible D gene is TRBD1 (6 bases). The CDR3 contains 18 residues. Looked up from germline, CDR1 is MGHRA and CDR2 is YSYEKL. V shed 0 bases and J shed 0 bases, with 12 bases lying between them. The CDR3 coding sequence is TGCGCCAGCAGCCAAGAGTCCCAAGGGGGCTCTGGGGCCAACGTCCTGACTTTC. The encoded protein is CASSQESQGGSGANVLTF.

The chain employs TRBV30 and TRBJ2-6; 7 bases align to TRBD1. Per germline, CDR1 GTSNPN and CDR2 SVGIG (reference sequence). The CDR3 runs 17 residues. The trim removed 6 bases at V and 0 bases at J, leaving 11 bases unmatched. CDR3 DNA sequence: TGTGCCTGTCAAACGGGACAGAGATTCTCTGGGGCCAACGTCCTGACTTTC. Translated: CACQTGQRFSGANVLTF.

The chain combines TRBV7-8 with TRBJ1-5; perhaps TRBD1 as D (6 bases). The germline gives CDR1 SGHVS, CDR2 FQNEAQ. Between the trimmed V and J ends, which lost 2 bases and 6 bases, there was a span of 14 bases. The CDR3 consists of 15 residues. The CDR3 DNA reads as TGTGCCAGCAGCTTATTACAGGGCCCGGCTCAGCCCCAGCATTTT. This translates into CASSLLQGPAQPQHF.

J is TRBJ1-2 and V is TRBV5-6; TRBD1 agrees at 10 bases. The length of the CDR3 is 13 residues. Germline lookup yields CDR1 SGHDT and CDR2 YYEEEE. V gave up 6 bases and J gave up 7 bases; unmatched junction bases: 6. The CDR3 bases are TGTGCCAGCACCGAGACAGGGGGCGGTGGCTACACCTTC. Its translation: CASTETGGGGYTF.

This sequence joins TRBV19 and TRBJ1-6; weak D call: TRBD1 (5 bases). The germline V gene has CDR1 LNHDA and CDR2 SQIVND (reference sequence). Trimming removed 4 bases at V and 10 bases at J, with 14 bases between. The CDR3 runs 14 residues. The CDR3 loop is CASSRRDLGSPLHF. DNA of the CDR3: TGTGCCAGTAGTAGGAGGGACCTGGGGTCACCCCTCCACTTT.

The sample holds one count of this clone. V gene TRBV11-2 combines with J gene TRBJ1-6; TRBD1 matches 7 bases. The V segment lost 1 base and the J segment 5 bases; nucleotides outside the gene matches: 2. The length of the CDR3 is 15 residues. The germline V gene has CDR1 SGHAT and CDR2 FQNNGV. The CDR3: CASSLGDRDNSPLHF. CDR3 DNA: TGTGCCAGCAGCTTAGGGGACAGAGATAATTCACCCCTCCACTTT.

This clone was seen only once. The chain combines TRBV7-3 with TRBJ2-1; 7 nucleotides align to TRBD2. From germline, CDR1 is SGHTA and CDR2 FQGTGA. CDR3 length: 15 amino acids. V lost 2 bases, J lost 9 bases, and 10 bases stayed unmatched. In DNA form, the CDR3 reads TGTGCCAGCAGCTTAGAGGGAGGGCCGGTGATTGAGCAGTTCTTC. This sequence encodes CASSLEGGPVIEQFF. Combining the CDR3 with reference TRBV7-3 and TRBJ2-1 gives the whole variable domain GAGVSQTPSNKVTEKGKYVELRCDPISGHTALYWYRQSLGQGPEFLIYFQGTGAADDSGLPNDRFFAVRPEGSVSTLKIQRTERGDSAVYLCASSLEGGPVIEQFFGPGTRLTVL.

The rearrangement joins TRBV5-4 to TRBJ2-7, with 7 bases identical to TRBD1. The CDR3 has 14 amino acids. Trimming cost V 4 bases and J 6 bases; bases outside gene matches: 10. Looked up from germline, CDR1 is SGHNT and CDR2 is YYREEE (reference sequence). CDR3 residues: CASSNLTGKREQYF. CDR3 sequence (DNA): TGTGCCAGCAGCAACCTGACAGGGAAGCGCGAGCAGTACTTC.

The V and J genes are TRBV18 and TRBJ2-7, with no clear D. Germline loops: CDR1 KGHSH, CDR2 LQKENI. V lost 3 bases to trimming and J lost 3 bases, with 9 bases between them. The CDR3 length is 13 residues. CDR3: CASSPTLFYEQYF. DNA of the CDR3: TGTGCCAGCTCACCTACTTTGTTCTACGAGCAGTACTTC.

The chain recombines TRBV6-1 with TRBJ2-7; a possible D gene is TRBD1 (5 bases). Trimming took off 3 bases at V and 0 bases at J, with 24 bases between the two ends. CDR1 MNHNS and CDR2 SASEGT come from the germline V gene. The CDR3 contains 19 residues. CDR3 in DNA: TGTGCCAGCAGTGAGTTTGGCAGGGCTAAATCCCAGCCCTCCTACGAGCAGTACTTC. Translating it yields CASSEFGRAKSQPSYEQYF.

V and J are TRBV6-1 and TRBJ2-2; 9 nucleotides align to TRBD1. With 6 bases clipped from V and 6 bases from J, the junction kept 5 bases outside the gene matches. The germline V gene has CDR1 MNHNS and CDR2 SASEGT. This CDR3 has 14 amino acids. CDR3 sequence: CASRRTGGPGELFF. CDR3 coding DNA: TGTGCCAGCAGGCGAACAGGGGGCCCCGGGGAGCTGTTTTTT.

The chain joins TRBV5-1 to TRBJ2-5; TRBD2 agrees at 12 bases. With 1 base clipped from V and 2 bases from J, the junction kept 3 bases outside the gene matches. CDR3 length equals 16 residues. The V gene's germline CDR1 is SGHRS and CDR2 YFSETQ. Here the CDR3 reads CASSLWTSGDQETQYF. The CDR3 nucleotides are TGCGCCAGCAGCTTGTGGACTAGCGGGGATCAAGAGACCCAGTACTTC.